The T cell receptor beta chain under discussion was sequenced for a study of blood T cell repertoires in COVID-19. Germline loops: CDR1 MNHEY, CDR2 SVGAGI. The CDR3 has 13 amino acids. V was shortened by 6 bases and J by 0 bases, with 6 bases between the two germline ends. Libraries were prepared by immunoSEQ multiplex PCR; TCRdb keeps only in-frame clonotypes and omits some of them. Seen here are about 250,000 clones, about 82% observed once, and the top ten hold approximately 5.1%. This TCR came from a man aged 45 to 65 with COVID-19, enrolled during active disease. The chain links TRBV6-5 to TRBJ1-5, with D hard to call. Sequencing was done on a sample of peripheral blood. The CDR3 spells CASRLDSNQPQHF. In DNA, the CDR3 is TGTGCCAGCAGACTTGATAGCAATCAGCCCCAGCATTTT.